This TCR beta chain appears in the sequencing data of a study of Ad26.COV2.S vaccination and SARS-CoV-2 variants. Study details: In the COV1001 trial, the donor was in the Ad26.COV2.S arm. Study-wide findings and caveats: The study found higher spike-specific TCR breadth in vaccine than placebo recipients. Using TCR breadth and depth analyses may have led to underestimated total T cell responses.

Specified treatment: roughly 18 received Ad26.COV2.S at low or high dose, single or two shots; a few received placebo; per-sample allocation not given. Collection of the samples took place on day 63 after the first injection of vaccine or placebo. The donor was a Boston adult aged 18-55 years. Profiled with immunoSEQ multiplex PCR; TCRdb holds only in-frame clones, not every one. The sample holds some 450,000 clones, roughly 87% seen once. Regarding this clone: What it binds is unknown.

The sequence was obtained from a person between 18 and 59 years old who received the Ad26.COV2.S COVID-19 vaccine or a placebo. This specimen consisted of peripheral blood, obtained in a trial of Ad26.COV2.S vaccine versus placebo.

The chain's CDR3 is CASTTRGNTEAFF. The CDR3 coding sequence is TGTGCCAGTACCACCCGGGGGAACACTGAAGCTTTCTTT. This rearrangement joins TRBV19 to TRBJ1-1; no clear D. This CDR3 is built from 13 residues. Germline values: CDR1 LNHDA, CDR2 SQIVND (reference sequence). V was pared by 7 bases and J by 1 base, with 10 bases between.